Listed below are T cell receptor beta chains from one sample, sequenced in a study of regulatory T cells in long-lasting Graves disease. Using its own MiXCR run on the multiplex PCR reads, TCRdb lists one record per CDR3 protein. Of about 540,000 distinct CDR3 sequences detected, roughly 14% appear once; the ten largest clones hold roughly 10%. These data also formed part of another study, on T cells in Graves' hyperthyroidism and ophthalmopathy.

The sample was peripheral blood mononuclear cells (PBMCs), taken at new diagnosis, from a patient treated with antithyroid drugs. The source is a man aged 30 to 39 with Graves disease. Both conserved end residues are part of each CDR3. A D gene is named only where the DNA matches it firmly. Clone size appears in some rows only: once, few, many, or a class for an expanded clone.

NA	TRBV20-1	NA	TRBJ2-1	CSARGLGGIGNEQFF	TGCAGTGCTAGGGGTTTAGGCGGGATAGGCAATGAGCAGTTCTTC
NA	TRBV30	TRBD2	TRBJ2-7	CAWTPRGTSGNYEQYF	TGTGCCTGGACCCCTCGGGGGACTAGCGGGAACTACGAGCAGTACTTC
NA	TRBV7-8	TRBD2	TRBJ2-1	CASSPRLAAYNEQFF	TGTGCCAGCAGCCCCCGGCTAGCGGCCTACAATGAGCAGTTCTTC
NA	TRBV20-1	NA	TRBJ1-1	CSAEGDGFNTEAFF	TGCAGTGCTGAGGGAGACGGGTTTAACACTGAAGCTTTCTTT
many	TRBV12-3/TRBV12-4	NA	TRBJ2-7	CASSFQTVEQYF	TGTGCCAGCAGTTTCCAGACGGTAGAGCAGTACTTC
few	TRBV18	NA	TRBJ1-1	CASSPTQGLFTEAFF	TGTGCCAGCTCACCTACTCAGGGGCTTTTCACTGAAGCTTTCTTT
many	TRBV7-2	TRBD2	TRBJ2-3	CANSLTSGTDTQYF	TGTGCCAACAGCTTAACTAGCGGAACAGATACGCAGTATTTT
many	TRBV24-1	NA	TRBJ1-4	CATSDRRATNEKLFF	TGTGCCACCAGTGACCGCAGAGCAACTAATGAAAAACTGTTTTTT
many	TRBV29-1	NA	TRBJ2-5	CSVRRKTQYF	TGCAGCGTCCGGCGCAAGACCCAGTACTTC
few	TRBV11-2	TRBD1	TRBJ1-5	CASSPTHGTDQPQHF	TGTGCCAGCAGCCCGACCCATGGGACAGATCAGCCCCAGCATTTT
NA	TRBV20-1	NA	TRBJ1-2	CSARADDNYGYTF	TGCAGTGCTAGAGCGGATGACAACTATGGCTACACCTTC
many	TRBV29-1	TRBD2	TRBJ2-1	CSVESPSGRNNEQFF	TGCAGCGTTGAAAGTCCTAGCGGGAGAAACAATGAGCAGTTCTTC
NA	TRBV28	NA	TRBJ1-3	CASSRRGGGSGNTIYF	TGTGCCAGCAGTCGCCGTGGGGGGGGATCTGGAAACACCATATATTTT
many	TRBV7-9	NA	TRBJ1-6	CASRREATDSPLHF	TGTGCCAGCAGGCGGGAAGCGACCGATTCACCCCTCCACTTT
NA	TRBV4-1	TRBD2	TRBJ2-2	CASSQAFQTSGVGTGELFF	TGCGCCAGCAGCCAAGCCTTCCAGACTAGCGGGGTGGGGACCGGGGAGCTGTTTTTT
many	TRBV19	NA	TRBJ2-1	CASSVPGHYNEQFF	TGTGCCAGTAGCGTCCCGGGACATTACAATGAGCAGTTCTTC
NA	TRBV29-1	NA	TRBJ2-7	CSVEGRVAGTYEQYF	TGCAGCGTTGAAGGGCGGGTTGCGGGAACCTACGAGCAGTACTTC
NA	TRBV20-1	TRBD2	TRBJ2-3	CSARGLTSEGTDTQYF	TGCAGTGCTAGAGGACTGACTAGCGAGGGCACAGATACGCAGTATTTT
many	TRBV30	NA	TRBJ1-1	CAWRRTTEAFF	TGTGCCTGGAGGCGTACCACTGAAGCTTTCTTT
many	TRBV29-1	TRBD2	TRBJ2-3	CSVEVAGAQDTQYF	TGCAGCGTTGAGGTAGCGGGAGCGCAAGATACGCAGTATTTT
NA	TRBV7-2	TRBD1	TRBJ2-7	CATVEHPGTDYEQYF	TGTGCCACCGTTGAGCATCCCGGGACAGACTACGAGCAGTACTTC
NA	TRBV6-1	NA	TRBJ1-5	CASTDVGLVQPQHF	TGTGCCAGCACCGACGTGGGCCTCGTTCAGCCCCAGCATTTT
many	TRBV27	NA	TRBJ2-5	CASSPPAQETQYF	TGTGCCAGCTCCCCCCCGGCCCAAGAGACCCAGTACTTC
many	TRBV7-2	TRBD1	TRBJ1-1	CASSLIGTTGVGAFF	TGTGCCAGCAGCTTAATAGGGACGACAGGGGTTGGAGCTTTCTTT
few	TRBV20-1	NA	TRBJ2-4	CSFRGAKNIQYF	TGCAGTTTCAGGGGAGCCAAAAACATTCAGTACTTC
few	TRBV20-1	TRBD2	TRBJ2-1	CSANGITSGSYNEQFF	TGCAGTGCCAACGGTATAACTAGCGGGAGTTACAATGAGCAGTTCTTC
NA	TRBV5-1	NA	TRBJ1-2	CASSPQADNYGYTF	TGCGCCAGCAGCCCCCAGGCAGATAACTATGGCTACACCTTC
many	TRBV6-9	NA	TRBJ1-5	CASSYSSGRNQPQHF	TGTGCCAGCAGTTACTCATCAGGGCGAAACCAGCCCCAGCATTTT
few	TRBV19	NA	TRBJ2-5	CASSKGQETQYF	TGTGCCAGTAGTAAAGGACAAGAGACCCAGTACTTC
many	TRBV6-5	NA	TRBJ2-2	CASSYGARNTGELFF	TGTGCCAGCAGTTACGGGGCGAGGAACACCGGGGAGCTGTTTTTT
few	TRBV5-4	TRBD1	TRBJ1-4	CASSGGKTGSRNEKLFF	TGTGCCAGCAGCGGGGGGAAGACAGGGTCCCGTAATGAAAAACTGTTTTTT
many	TRBV29-1	NA	TRBJ1-5	CSVGGDIGQPQHF	TGCAGCGTTGGAGGGGACATCGGACAGCCCCAGCATTTT
many	TRBV25-1	NA	TRBJ2-1	CASSGQDRTDNEQFF	TGTGCCAGCAGTGGACAGGACAGAACCGACAATGAGCAGTTCTTC
many	TRBV20-1	NA	TRBJ1-2	CSARERQLLSNYGYTF	TGCAGTGCTAGAGAGAGACAGCTACTCTCTAACTATGGCTACACCTTC
many	TRBV2	TRBD1	TRBJ1-2	CASSEAGQFLGNYGYTF	TGTGCCAGCAGTGAAGCGGGACAGTTCCTCGGGAACTATGGCTACACCTTC
many	TRBV6-1	TRBD1	TRBJ2-3	CASTLLGQTDTQYF	TGTGCCAGCACCTTACTGGGACAGACAGATACGCAGTATTTT
many	TRBV7-3	NA	TRBJ2-5	CASSPDRGVETQYF	TGTGCCAGCAGTCCCGACCGGGGCGTAGAGACCCAGTACTTC
many	TRBV30	NA	TRBJ2-7	CAWSGDPYEQYF	TGTGCCTGGAGTGGGGACCCCTACGAGCAGTACTTC
many	TRBV28	NA	TRBJ2-5	CASSLRVGTVQETQYF	TGTGCCAGCAGTTTAAGGGTCGGCACGGTCCAAGAGACCCAGTACTTC
few	TRBV30	NA	TRBJ2-7	CAWEVRRSTYEQYF	TGTGCCTGGGAGGTCCGGCGGAGCACCTACGAGCAGTACTTC
many	TRBV3-1	TRBD2	TRBJ2-1	CASSQDPREGHNEQFF	TGTGCCAGCAGCCAAGATCCCAGGGAGGGACACAATGAGCAGTTCTTC
many	TRBV6-1	NA	TRBJ2-4	CASRPYETDRNIQYF	TGTGCCAGCAGGCCGTACGAAACGGACAGAAACATTCAGTACTTC
few	TRBV7-2	NA	TRBJ2-2	CASSLEDSGRELFF	TGTGCCAGCAGCCTAGAGGATTCGGGGCGGGAGCTGTTTTTT
many	TRBV27	NA	TRBJ1-1	CASSRNSAFEAFF	TGTGCCAGCAGTAGGAACAGCGCCTTTGAAGCTTTCTTT
many	TRBV6-1	NA	TRBJ1-1	CAGGRGGTEAFF	TGTGCCGGCGGACGAGGGGGGACTGAAGCTTTCTTT
NA	TRBV5-8	TRBD2	TRBJ2-1	CASKRRERVGGEQFF	TGTGCCAGCAAACGGCGGGAGAGGGTTGGGGGTGAGCAGTTCTTC
NA	TRBV4-1	NA	TRBJ1-4	CASSQARPSSNEKLFF	TGCGCCAGCAGCCAAGCCAGACCGTCTTCTAATGAAAAACTGTTTTTT